The entry that follows covers one TCR beta chain sequence. Its binding antigen is unknown. In the germline V gene, CDR1 corresponds to MNHNS and CDR2 to SASEGT. Reading from cysteine to phenylalanine, the CDR3 counts 18 amino acids. No nucleotide data were recorded. Libraries were prepared through 5' RACE. The input for every TCR library was around 3,800 ng of total RNA. For each sample, cDNA was synthesized in eight separate reactions using SMARTScribe reverse transcriptase. During cDNA synthesis, template switching introduced unique molecular identifiers that contained a 6-nucleotide sample barcode. TCRalpha and TCRbeta cDNA was amplified by two nested PCRs of approximately 17 and 9 cycles, with bead purification after each PCR. Before amplification, the cDNA was both treated with uracil DNA-glycosylase and purified with the QIAquick PCR purification kit. The second PCR was the step at which Illumina TruSeq-compatible adapters and sample-specific barcodes were added. TapeStation and Qubit were used to check library quality and concentration, and around 4.7 ng of each library was pooled. Pooled libraries were sequenced on an Illumina HiSeq2500 single-index Rapid Run with 2 x 100 bp reads and custom sequencing primers. Regarding the original processing steps: UMI-based consensus assembly with MiGEC version 1.2.6 was used to correct PCR and sequencing errors. MiXCR version 2.1.1 handled V(D)J alignment, clonotype assembly and CDR3 extraction. Normalisation of gene usage, clonotype sharing and MAIT/NKT TCR abundance was achieved by analysing the top 1000, 10 000 and 20 000 clonotypes per sample. After downsampling to 27 000 UMIs, diversity was calculated as the inverse Simpson index using the vegan R package. Statistical testing used paired Mann-Whitney U tests on the discordant twin pairs and applied Benjamini-Hochberg correction for multiple testing. After TCRdb reprocessed the reads, each CDR3 protein sequence was kept as one row, without DNA. Here the V and J calls rest on TCRdb's processing, not on the authors' analysis. The sample table records roughly 160,000 distinct CDR3 sequences. Clones ranked in the top ten supply around 2.4% of the sample.

The record originates from a study of monozygotic twins with inflammatory bowel disease (dated by TCRdb to between 2018 and 2020). Notes on the research overall: The full study comprised 30 or so monozygotic twin pairs: nine German pairs (four IBD-concordant, five IBD-discordant) and 19 IBD-discordant Danish pairs. Disease-associated traits were sought mainly through comparisons between IBD patients and their genetically identical healthy co-twins within discordant pairs. Each individual had, on average, about 151 000 unique TCRalpha sequences and 181 000 unique TCRbeta sequences available for analysis. General findings and caveats noted by the study authors: TCRbeta repertoire diversity, by inverse Simpson index, was decreased in IBD patients compared with their healthy co-twins. Compared with healthy twins, IBD patients shared fewer clonotypes with other individuals, and the difference was most pronounced in patients with signs of disease activity. Repertoire similarity did not differ between concordant and discordant twins, possibly due to limited statistical power. Because patients were on differing immunosuppressive treatments, the repertoires may have picked up extra background noise and inter-individual variability. The analysis was unable to tell apart different T cell subtypes. No single strong signal or clonotype linked to IBD turned up in the results, so the idea that one exists was not supported.

From each donor, a roughly 2.5 ml peripheral blood sample was collected into PAXgene tubes and kept at -80 degrees C. Without any T cell sorting, total RNA was extracted from whole blood using the PAXgene blood miRNA kit on an automated QIAcube. Peripheral blood from monozygotic twin pairs who were concordant or discordant for inflammatory bowel disease underwent deep TCRalpha and TCRbeta repertoire profiling using unique molecular barcoding. Smoking habits were recorded for all twin pairs, and each individual was classified as a current, former or never smoker. The receptor was isolated from a human donor with ulcerative colitis or Crohn's disease, or a healthy co-twin of an affected twin (not recorded which). The sequencing input was blood. The chain is made from TRBV6-1 and TRBJ2-2; the D call from TCRdb, TRBD2, cannot be confirmed without DNA. This receptor has the CDR3 CASRVLAPRTSGGGELFF.